A single sample gave rise to the 9 T cell receptor beta chains below, sequenced in a study of T-cell memory formation after mild COVID-19. TCRdb itself ran the 5' RACE reads through MiXCR, one entry per CDR3 protein. The table has about 350,000 distinct CDR3 sequences, approximately 15% seen once. The sequencing input was PBMCs or a T cell subset sorted from them (not recorded which). All receptors derive from a man aged 18 to 30 who had mild COVID-19 (a few samples of this study predate the infection). Cell type and time point are not known.

V usage is TRBV6-2 or TRBV6-3 and J usage is TRBJ1-1; the D is unclear. The V end was cut by 6 bases, the J end by 1 base, with 6 bases between. Germline CDR1 reads MNHEY; CDR2 reads SVGEGT. The CDR3 totals 12 residues. The CDR3 nucleotides read TGTGCCAGCAGAATTTCGAACACTGAAGCTTTCTTT. This encodes CASRISNTEAFF.

This clonotype appeared a few times. The chain couples TRBV4-1 to TRBJ2-1, with TRBD1 matching over 8 bases. Germline V gene sequence: CDR1 MGHRA, CDR2 YSYEKL. There are 15 residues in the CDR3. V lost 0 bases to trimming and J lost 7 bases; unmatched junction nucleotides: 5. CDR3 bases: TGCGCCAGCAGCCAAGATCCGGACAGGGCGAATGAGCAGTTCTTC. This encodes CASSQDPDRANEQFF.

This clonotype was recorded at least ten times. This chain links TRBV5-1 with TRBJ1-1; 8 bases align to TRBD1. V shed 4 bases, J shed 10 bases, and the junction held 9 bases outside the gene matches. This CDR3 has 13 amino acids. CDR1 and CDR2 from the germline V gene are SGHRS and YFSETQ. CDR3 sequence (DNA): TGCGCCAGCAGCGAGGATCAGGGGGCGAGAGCTTTCTTT. Encoded protein: CASSEDQGARAFF.

The chain employs TRBV7-2 and TRBJ1-2, with 7 positions matching TRBD1. The CDR3 length is 14 residues. V trimming: 7 bases; J trimming: 3 bases; junction bases outside the gene matches: 8. Germline CDR1 is SGHTA and CDR2 is FQGNSA. The chain's CDR3 is CASTTRGPHYGYTF. The DNA for the CDR3 is TGTGCCAGCACCACGAGGGGGCCCCACTATGGCTACACCTTC.

This chain connects TRBV5-1 to TRBJ1-1; D unresolved. The CDR3 covers 15 residues. V lost 0 bases to trimming and J lost 4 bases, with 13 bases between them. Germline CDR1 SGHRS, CDR2 YFSETQ. DNA for the CDR3: TGCGCCAGCAGCTTGGTTCCTGAGAAAAGCACTGAAGCTTTCTTT. Translation gives CASSLVPEKSTEAFF.

This chain links TRBV7-2 with TRBJ2-3; no definite D call. Looked up from germline, CDR1 is SGHTA and CDR2 is FQGNSA. V was clipped by 0 bases and J by 4 bases, with 8 bases between them. The CDR3 has 14 amino acids. The CDR3 bases are TGTGCCAGCAGCTTAGCGGCCAACTCAGATACGCAGTATTTT. It specifies CASSLAANSDTQYF.

J is TRBJ2-7 and V is TRBV6-4, with 8 bases aligning to TRBD1. V trimming: 10 bases; J trimming: 3 bases; junction bases outside the gene matches: 8. Germline lookup yields CDR1 MRHNA and CDR2 SNTAGT. The CDR3 covers 13 residues. The CDR3 coding sequence is TGTGCCATTGAGACAGGGGAAGACTACGAGCAGTACGTC. Encoded protein: CAIETGEDYEQYV.

This clonotype has ten or more counts. V and J are TRBV18 and TRBJ2-1, with 9 bases lining up with TRBD2. Trimming removed 1 base from V and 6 bases from J; junction bases left unmatched: 7. CDR3 length: 16 residues. CDR1 and CDR2 from the germline V gene are KGHSH and LQKENI. The CDR3 DNA reads TGTGCCAGCTCACCACGACGGCGGGGGGGCATCAATGAGCAGTTCTTC. As protein: CASSPRRRGGINEQFF.

V and J are TRBV7-8 and TRBJ1-6; D not resolved. The CDR3 totals 17 residues. Germline values: CDR1 SGHVS, CDR2 FQNEAQ. V was trimmed by 1 base and J by 8 bases, leaving 18 bases between them. The CDR3 reads CASSLVAVGSIHSPLHF. Here the CDR3 DNA reads TGTGCCAGCAGCTTAGTAGCAGTGGGCAGCATACATTCACCCCTCCACTTT. Full variable domain (missing parts from reference TRBV7-8 and TRBJ1-6): GAGVSQSPRYKVAKRGQDVALRCDPISGHVSLFWYQQALGQGPEFLTYFQNEAQLDKSGLPSDRFFAERPEGSVSTLKIQRTQQEDSAVYLCASSLVAVGSIHSPLHFGNGTRLTVT.